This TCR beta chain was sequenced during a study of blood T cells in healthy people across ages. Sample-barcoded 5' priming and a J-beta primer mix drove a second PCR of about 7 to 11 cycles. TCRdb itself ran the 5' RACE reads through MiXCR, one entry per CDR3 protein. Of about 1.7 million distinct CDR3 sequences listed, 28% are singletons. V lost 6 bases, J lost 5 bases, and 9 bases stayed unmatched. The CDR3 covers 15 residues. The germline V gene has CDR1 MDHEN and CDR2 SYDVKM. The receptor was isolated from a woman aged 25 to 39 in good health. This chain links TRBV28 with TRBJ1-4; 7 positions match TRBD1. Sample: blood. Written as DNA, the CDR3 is TGTGCCAGCAGGGAAACGGACAGGTCAAATGAAAAACTGTTTTTT. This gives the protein CASRETDRSNEKLFF.